The 17 T cell receptor beta chains in this list originate from one sample, sequenced in a study of blood T cells in healthy people across ages. The authors ran a second PCR of roughly 6 to 12 cycles using a sample-barcoded 5' primer and a J-beta primer mix. TCRdb reprocessed the 5' RACE reads via MiXCR and lists one record per CDR3 protein. The sample holds more than 1.4 million distinct CDR3 sequences, roughly 45% seen once. The specimen was blood. Receptors were obtained from a woman in her late teens or twenties in good health.

J is TRBJ2-5 and V is TRBV6-5; D unresolved. Trimming removed 2 bases from V and 0 bases from J, with 10 bases in between. This CDR3 contains 15 residues. The germline V gene has CDR1 MNHEY and CDR2 SVGAGI. CDR3 nucleotides: TGTGCCAGCAGTTACCTCGGACGGTACCAAGAGACCCAGTACTTC. Protein product: CASSYLGRYQETQYF.

The V call is TRBV27, the J call TRBJ2-2; D perhaps matches TRBD2 (5 bases). V shed 5 bases and J shed 1 base, with 8 bases lying between them. The V gene's germline CDR1 is MNHEY and CDR2 SMNVEV (reference sequence). The CDR3 totals 14 residues. Here the CDR3 reads CASSGRENTGELFF. CDR3 sequence (DNA): TGTGCCAGCAGTGGACGGGAGAACACCGGGGAGCTGTTTTTT.

The chain carries TRBV5-1 and TRBJ2-4, with no clear D. The CDR3 is 16 residues long. V gave up 2 bases and J gave up 0 bases, with 12 bases separating them. Germline CDR1 reads SGHRS; CDR2 reads YFSETQ. CDR3 loop: CASSFEVRLAKNIQYF. The CDR3 coding sequence is TGCGCCAGCAGCTTCGAGGTACGCTTAGCCAAAAACATTCAGTACTTC.

This clonotype has just a few counts. The rearrangement uses TRBV12-3 or TRBV12-4 and TRBJ2-4, with TRBD2 matching over 11 bases. Trimming at V came to 8 bases and at J to 0 bases, leaving 15 bases not matched to a gene. The CDR3 loop spans 19 amino acids. In DNA, the CDR3 is TGTGCCAGCCCCTCGGCTAGCGGGAGGACTCTTCTAGCCAAAAACATTCAGTACTTC. The encoded protein is CASPSASGRTLLAKNIQYF.

The gene calls are TRBV7-3 and TRBJ2-3; D not resolved. CDR3 length: 13 amino acids. Trimming shortened V by 2 bases and J by 6 bases, and 9 bases separated the two germline ends. From germline, CDR1 is SGHTA and CDR2 FQGTGA. The CDR3 reads CASSLDPLDTQYF. DNA for the CDR3: TGTGCCAGCAGCTTAGACCCTTTGGATACGCAGTATTTT.

This chain connects TRBV9 to TRBJ1-5; D is uncertain. Trimming removed 3 bases at V and 6 bases at J, with 13 bases between. In germline, CDR1 is SGDLS, CDR2 YYNGEE. The CDR3 length is 14 residues. CDR3 amino acids: CASSGGLRGQPQHF. The CDR3 nucleotides read TGTGCCAGCAGCGGCGGCCTTCGCGGTCAGCCCCAGCATTTT.

There are a few counts of this clonotype. The J gene is TRBJ2-3, the V gene TRBV9; D is unresolved. CDR3 size: 14 residues. CDR1 and CDR2 (germline): SGDLS, YYNGEE. With 4 bases removed from V and 5 bases from J, the gap between germline ends came to 14 bases. The CDR3 here is CASSTSLRQDTQYF. The CDR3, as DNA: TGTGCCAGCAGCACCTCTCTTAGACAAGATACGCAGTATTTT.

The gene calls are TRBV30 and TRBJ2-7; D unclear. Per the germline V gene, CDR1 is GTSNPN and CDR2 is SVGIG (reference sequence). The CDR3 has 11 amino acids. V was cut by 2 bases and J by 7 bases, with 9 bases left in between. The CDR3 is CAWSLGREQYF. The DNA of the CDR3 is TGTGCCTGGAGTCTCGGGCGGGAGCAGTACTTC.

The chain couples TRBV6-5 to TRBJ2-5; tentatively, D is TRBD2 (5 bases). The J call may be wrong; the DNA end is better matched by TRBJ2-7. This CDR3 has 15 residues. Germline CDR1 MNHEY, CDR2 SVGAGI. For the CDR3, the DNA is TGTGCCAGCAGTTACTCGGAGACACTAGTTTACGAGCAGTACTTC. This codes for CASSYSETLVYEQYF.

This rearrangement joins TRBV5-1 to TRBJ2-3, with TRBD2 matching 14 bases. CDR1 and CDR2 (germline): SGHRS, YFSETQ. The junction had 6 bases not matched to a gene; V was cut back by 3 bases and J by 0 bases. The CDR3 extends over 18 amino acids. CDR3: CASSWRTSGGSSTDTQYF. CDR3 nucleotides: TGCGCCAGCAGCTGGAGGACTAGCGGGGGGTCTAGCACAGATACGCAGTATTTT.

The chain employs TRBV10-3 and TRBJ2-3; D not certain. V was trimmed by 2 bases and J by 0 bases, leaving 12 bases between them. This CDR3 is 16 amino acids long. Looked up from germline, CDR1 is ENHRY and CDR2 is SYGVKD. CDR3 in DNA: TGTGCCATCAGTGAGGTAATCACATCTAGCACAGATACGCAGTATTTT. The encoded protein is CAISEVITSSTDTQYF.

The chain carries TRBV15 and TRBJ2-1; 8 bases agree with TRBD1. Germline-derived CDR1 and CDR2 are LNHNV and YYDKDF (reference sequence). The CDR3 spans 17 residues. J was trimmed by 8 bases and V by 1 base; bases with no gene match: 13. The CDR3 bases are TGTGCCACCAGCAGAGTGGTTTTTACAGGGGGTGTCGATGAGCAGTTCTTC. Encoded protein: CATSRVVFTGGVDEQFF.

In regard to this clonotype: Since a much larger clone is just one base distant, this may be a read error. The chain carries TRBV20-1 and TRBJ2-1; 14 nucleotides agree with TRBD2. CDR3 length equals 15 residues. The V and J ends lost 3 bases and 9 bases, in that order; junction bases with no gene match: 7. Germline assignment: CDR1 DFQATT and CDR2 SNEGSKA (reference sequence). Here the CDR3 reads CSASLGTSGGSEQFF. The CDR3 nucleotides are TGCAGTGCTAGCCTCGGGACTAGCGGGGGATCTGAGCAGTTCTTC.

This clonotype was observed a handful of times. V gene TRBV10-3 combines with J gene TRBJ1-2; possible D gene TRBD1, 5 bases. This CDR3 spans 12 amino acids. Per the germline V gene, CDR1 is ENHRY and CDR2 is SYGVKD. With 0 bases removed from V and 8 bases from J, the gap between germline ends came to 7 bases. The CDR3 DNA reads as TGTGCCATCAGTGAGTCTGACAGAGGCTACACCTTC. The encoded protein is CAISESDRGYTF.

This chain uses TRBV27 with TRBJ1-3, with D possibly being TRBD1 (5 bases). There are 15 residues in the CDR3. CDR1 is MNHEY, CDR2 SMNVEV, per germline (reference sequence). Trimming cost V 2 bases and J 4 bases, with 12 bases left between them. The CDR3 spells CASSLRGEQGNTIYF. Written as DNA, the CDR3 is TGTGCCAGCAGTTTAAGGGGTGAACAAGGAAACACCATATATTTT.

The chain uses TRBV9 and TRBJ1-2, with D hard to call. Deletions cut 5 bases from V and 4 bases from J, with 9 bases between. The CDR3 has 12 residues. CDR1 and CDR2 (germline): SGDLS, YYNGEE. The CDR3 reads CASRGPGYGYTF. The CDR3 DNA sequence: TGTGCCAGCAGAGGGCCTGGCTATGGCTACACCTTC.

V gene TRBV7-2 combines with J gene TRBJ1-1; 11 nucleotides line up with TRBD1. J gave up 0 bases and V 3 bases, and 6 bases lay outside the gene matches. CDR1 SGHTA and CDR2 FQGNSA come from the germline V gene. This CDR3 comprises 17 residues. In DNA form, the CDR3 reads TGTGCCAGCAGCTTTACCGGGACAGGGGGTCTGAACACTGAAGCTTTCTTT. This codes for CASSFTGTGGLNTEAFF.